A single T cell receptor beta chain is shown here with its context. Its matching antigen is unknown. The data were obtained in a study of cytomegalovirus exposure and HLA in healthy donors. General study findings and limits: Specific recognition of CMV antigens was confirmed in vitro for three chains (all CMV-associated).

In the PCR, 60 Vbeta and 13 Jbeta primers were used. Original handling: An analysis that came later counted 80 million or so unique TCR beta chains, 9 million to 12 million shared. Clones were read by immunoSEQ multiplex PCR, and TCRdb kept only the in-frame ones, dropping some. V and J calls and clone size come straight from that table; D and trimming were deduced from the DNA. The table has about 160,000 clones, 70% to 85% seen once; the top ten hold around 6%. This clonotype was sampled from a man aged 50-59 years in good health and CMV-seropositive. The sequenced sample was PBMCs.

The CDR3 loop reads CASSGRVNTEAFF. Written as DNA, the CDR3 is TGTGCCAGCAGTGGCCGGGTGAACACTGAAGCTTTCTTT. This rearrangement joins TRBV6-1 to TRBJ1-1, with D hard to call. This CDR3 is 13 amino acids long. Germline-derived CDR1 and CDR2 are MNHNS and SASEGT. Trimming took off 4 bases at V and 0 bases at J, with 6 bases between the two ends.